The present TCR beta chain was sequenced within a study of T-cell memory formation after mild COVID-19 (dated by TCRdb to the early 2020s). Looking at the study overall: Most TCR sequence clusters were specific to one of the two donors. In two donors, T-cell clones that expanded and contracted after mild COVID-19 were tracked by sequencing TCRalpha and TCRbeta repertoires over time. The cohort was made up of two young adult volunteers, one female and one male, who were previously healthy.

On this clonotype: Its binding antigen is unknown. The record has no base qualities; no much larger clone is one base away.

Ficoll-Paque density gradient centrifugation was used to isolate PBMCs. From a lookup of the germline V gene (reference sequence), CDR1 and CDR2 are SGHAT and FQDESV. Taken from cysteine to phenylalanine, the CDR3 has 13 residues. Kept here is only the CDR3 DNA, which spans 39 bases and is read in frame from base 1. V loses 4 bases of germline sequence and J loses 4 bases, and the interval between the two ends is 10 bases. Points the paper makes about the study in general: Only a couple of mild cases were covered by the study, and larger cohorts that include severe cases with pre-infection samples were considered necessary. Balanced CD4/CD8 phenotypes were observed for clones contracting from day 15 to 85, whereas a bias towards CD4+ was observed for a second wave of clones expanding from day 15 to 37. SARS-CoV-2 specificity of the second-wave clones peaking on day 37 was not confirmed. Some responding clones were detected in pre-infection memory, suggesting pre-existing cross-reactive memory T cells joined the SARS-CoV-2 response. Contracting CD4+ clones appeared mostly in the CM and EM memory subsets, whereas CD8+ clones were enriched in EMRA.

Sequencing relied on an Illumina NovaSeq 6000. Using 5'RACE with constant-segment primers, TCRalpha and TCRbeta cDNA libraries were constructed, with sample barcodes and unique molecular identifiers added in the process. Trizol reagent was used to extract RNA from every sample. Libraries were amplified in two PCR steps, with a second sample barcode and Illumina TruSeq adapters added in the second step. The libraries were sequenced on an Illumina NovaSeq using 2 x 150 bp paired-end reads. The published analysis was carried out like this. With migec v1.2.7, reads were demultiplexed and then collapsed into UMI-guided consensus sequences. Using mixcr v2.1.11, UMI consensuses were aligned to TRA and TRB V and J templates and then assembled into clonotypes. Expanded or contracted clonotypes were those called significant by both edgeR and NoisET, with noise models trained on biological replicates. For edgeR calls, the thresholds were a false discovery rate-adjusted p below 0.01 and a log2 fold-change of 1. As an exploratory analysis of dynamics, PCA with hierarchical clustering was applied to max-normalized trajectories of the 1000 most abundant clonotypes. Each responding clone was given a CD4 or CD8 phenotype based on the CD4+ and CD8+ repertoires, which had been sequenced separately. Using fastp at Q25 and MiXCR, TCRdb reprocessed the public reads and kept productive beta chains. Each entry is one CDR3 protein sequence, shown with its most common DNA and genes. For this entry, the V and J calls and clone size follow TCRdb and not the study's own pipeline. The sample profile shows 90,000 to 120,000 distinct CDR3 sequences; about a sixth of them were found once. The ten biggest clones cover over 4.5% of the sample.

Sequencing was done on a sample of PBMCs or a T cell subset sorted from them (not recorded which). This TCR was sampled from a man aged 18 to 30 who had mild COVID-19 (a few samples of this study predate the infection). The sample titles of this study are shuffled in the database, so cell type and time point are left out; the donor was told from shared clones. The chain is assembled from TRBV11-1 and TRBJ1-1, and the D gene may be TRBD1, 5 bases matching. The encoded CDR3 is CASSSGDGTEAFF. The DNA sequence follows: TGTGCCAGCAGCTCGGGGGATGGCACTGAAGCTTTCTTT.